The clone carrying this T cell receptor (beta chain) was picked up a small number of times. The sample belongs to a study of identical twins. The CDR3 is made up of 14 amino acids. Germline-derived CDR1 and CDR2 are LNHDA and SQIVND (reference sequence). V was trimmed by 9 bases and J by 1 base, leaving 15 bases between them. TCRdb passed the 5' RACE reads through MiXCR, listing each CDR3 protein once. The sample records 500,000 or so distinct CDR3 sequences, 20% to 25% being singletons. The same sample was also studied in work on T cells expressing NK-cell markers. That source adds: In several experiments, an anti-gamma-delta TCR antibody restricted sorting to alpha-beta TCR T cells. Several of the donors carried dominant NKG2C+ clonotypes that took up 1.0-7.0% of their CD8+ T cells. These clonotypes additionally ranked first within the CD3+CD56-NKG2C+ fraction of a few donors.

This rearrangement joins TRBV19 to TRBJ1-1; D is uncertain. The clonotype comes from a woman younger than 30 in good health. Sequencing was done on a sample of CD4+ T cells sorted from blood. CDR3: CASTLARGNTEAFF. The CDR3 nucleotides are TGTGCCAGCACCTTGGCCCGGGGGAACACTGAAGCTTTCTTT.